This T cell receptor (beta chain) is drawn from a study of control samples from healthy donors and cancer patients. Only in-frame clones appear in the TCRdb table, and some are missing; sequencing was by immunoSEQ multiplex PCR. The sample has over 150,000 clones, over 85% seen once. Trimming removed 10 bases at V and 6 bases at J, with 13 bases between. The CDR3 is 12 amino acids. Looked up from germline, CDR1 is LGHDT and CDR2 is YNNKEL (reference sequence). The sequence was obtained from a man aged 35-49 years in good health. The sample taken for sequencing was blood. The gene calls are TRBV3-1 (or the pseudogene TRBV3-2) and TRBJ1-5, with D possibly matching TRBD1 (5 bases). The CDR3 protein is CATGTGGQPQHF. CDR3 nucleotide sequence: TGTGCCACAGGGACGGGTGGTCAGCCCCAGCATTTT.